This T cell receptor beta chain emerged from a study of cytomegalovirus exposure and HLA in healthy donors. CDR3 length equals 18 residues. CDR1 is MDHEN, CDR2 SYDVKM, per germline. V lost 6 bases, J lost 2 bases, and 23 bases lay in between. The PCR made use of 60 Vbeta and 13 Jbeta primers. Assay used: immunoSEQ multiplex PCR; TCRdb lists only in-frame clones, some missing. This sample's clone table lists under 90,000 clones. The source is a man aged 45-65 years in good health and CMV-seropositive. Sequencing was performed on PBMCs. The chain is built from TRBV28 and TRBJ2-4, with D maybe TRBD2 (5 bases). The CDR3 reads CASRGVGVGYFSKNIQYF. Written as DNA, the CDR3 is TGTGCCAGCAGAGGAGTCGGGGTTGGGTATTTCTCCAAAAACATTCAGTACTTC.